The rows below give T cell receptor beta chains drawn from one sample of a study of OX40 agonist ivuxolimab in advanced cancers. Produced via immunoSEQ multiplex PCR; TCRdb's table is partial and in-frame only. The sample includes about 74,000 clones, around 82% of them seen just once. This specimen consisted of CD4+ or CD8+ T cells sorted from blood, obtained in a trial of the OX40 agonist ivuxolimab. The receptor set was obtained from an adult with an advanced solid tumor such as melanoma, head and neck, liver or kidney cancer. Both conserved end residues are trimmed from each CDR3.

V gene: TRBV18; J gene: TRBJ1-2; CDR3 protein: ASSPDRSVSYGYT
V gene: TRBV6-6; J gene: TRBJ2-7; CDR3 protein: ASSYLQGSSYEQY
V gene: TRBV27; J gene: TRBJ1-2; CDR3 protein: ASSLGLGTGEDYGYT
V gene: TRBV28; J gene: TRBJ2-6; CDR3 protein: ASSPIGDSPAGANVLT
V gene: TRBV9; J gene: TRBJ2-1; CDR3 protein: ASSPWDYDYNEQF
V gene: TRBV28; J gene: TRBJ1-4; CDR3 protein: ASSLSGRGEEKLF
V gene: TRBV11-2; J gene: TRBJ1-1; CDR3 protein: ASSKQGVTEAF
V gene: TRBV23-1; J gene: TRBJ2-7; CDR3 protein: AKPRRGRFREQY
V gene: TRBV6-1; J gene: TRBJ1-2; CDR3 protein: ASSTNYGYT
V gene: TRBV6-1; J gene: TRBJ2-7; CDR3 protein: ASSPSYEQY
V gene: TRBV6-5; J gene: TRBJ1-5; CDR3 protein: ASSPSNQPQH
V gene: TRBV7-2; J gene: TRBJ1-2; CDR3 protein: ASSLGRTNYGYT
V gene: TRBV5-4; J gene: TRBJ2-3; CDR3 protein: ASSLPGKSSTDTQY
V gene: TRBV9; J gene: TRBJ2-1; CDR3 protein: ASSSRGTNEQF
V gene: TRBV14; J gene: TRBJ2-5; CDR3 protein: ASSPRTAKVETQY
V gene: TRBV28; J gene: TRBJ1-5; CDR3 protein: ASSLPTGRPQH
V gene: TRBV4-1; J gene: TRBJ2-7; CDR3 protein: ASSQVAQSSYEQY
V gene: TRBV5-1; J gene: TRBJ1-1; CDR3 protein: ASSSQGSGNTEAF
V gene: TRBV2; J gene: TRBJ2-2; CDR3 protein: ASRRQGASTGELF
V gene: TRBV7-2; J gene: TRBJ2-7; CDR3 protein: ASSLNPGLQTYGQY
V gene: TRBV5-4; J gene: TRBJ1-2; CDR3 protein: ASSLAGANYGYT
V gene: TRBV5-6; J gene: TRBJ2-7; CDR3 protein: ASSRTSGSVYEQY
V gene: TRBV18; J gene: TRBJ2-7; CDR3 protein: ASSPGRRRFGEQY
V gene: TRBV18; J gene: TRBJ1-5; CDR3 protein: ASSPSNRANQPQH
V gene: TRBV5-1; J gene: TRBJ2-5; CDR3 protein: ASSLTVGQGFY
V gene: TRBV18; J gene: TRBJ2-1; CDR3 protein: ASSPPLATSSYNEQF
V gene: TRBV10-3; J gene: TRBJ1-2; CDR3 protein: ATSIGGDGYT
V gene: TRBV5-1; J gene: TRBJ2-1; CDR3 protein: ASSRDSGSSYNEQF
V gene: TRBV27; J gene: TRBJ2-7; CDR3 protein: ASRSIGLWGAYEQY
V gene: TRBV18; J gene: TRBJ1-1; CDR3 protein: ASSRRQGGKNTEAF
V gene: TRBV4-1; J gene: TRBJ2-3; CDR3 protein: ASSQEPGHTDTQY
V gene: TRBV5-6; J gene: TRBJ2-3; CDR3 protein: ASSSRHDTDTQY
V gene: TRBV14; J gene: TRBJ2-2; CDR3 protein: ASSVSVGAAGELF
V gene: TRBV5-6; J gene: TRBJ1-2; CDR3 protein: ASSFLLVQGMKGYT
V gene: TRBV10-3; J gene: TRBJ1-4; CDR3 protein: AIRDSGNEKLF
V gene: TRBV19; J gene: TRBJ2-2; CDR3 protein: ASSIRRGELF
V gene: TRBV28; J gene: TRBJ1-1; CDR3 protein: ASSSGGVKNTEAF
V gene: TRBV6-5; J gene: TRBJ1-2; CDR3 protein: ASSADRVEMKGYT
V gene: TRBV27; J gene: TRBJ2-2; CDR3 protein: ASSPTVWAGGTTGELF
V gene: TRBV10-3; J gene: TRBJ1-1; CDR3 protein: AISERTGGNTEAF
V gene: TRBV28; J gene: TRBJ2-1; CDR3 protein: ASSLFGYNEQF
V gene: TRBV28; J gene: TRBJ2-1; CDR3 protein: ASSLGRGVSSYNEQF
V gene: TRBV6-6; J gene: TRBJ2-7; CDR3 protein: ASSFDRTGEQY
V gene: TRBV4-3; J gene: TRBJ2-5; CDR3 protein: ASSQVGLAGETQY
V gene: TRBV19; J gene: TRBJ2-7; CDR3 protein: ASSGTTRYEQY
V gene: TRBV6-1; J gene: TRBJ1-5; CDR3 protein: ASHPGGNQPQH
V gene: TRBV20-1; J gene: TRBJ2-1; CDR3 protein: SASSQWEQF
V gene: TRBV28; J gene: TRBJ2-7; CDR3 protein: ASSPLSWGGAEQY
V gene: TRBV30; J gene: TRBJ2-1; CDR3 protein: AWSVGIFGGGKRGSYNEQF